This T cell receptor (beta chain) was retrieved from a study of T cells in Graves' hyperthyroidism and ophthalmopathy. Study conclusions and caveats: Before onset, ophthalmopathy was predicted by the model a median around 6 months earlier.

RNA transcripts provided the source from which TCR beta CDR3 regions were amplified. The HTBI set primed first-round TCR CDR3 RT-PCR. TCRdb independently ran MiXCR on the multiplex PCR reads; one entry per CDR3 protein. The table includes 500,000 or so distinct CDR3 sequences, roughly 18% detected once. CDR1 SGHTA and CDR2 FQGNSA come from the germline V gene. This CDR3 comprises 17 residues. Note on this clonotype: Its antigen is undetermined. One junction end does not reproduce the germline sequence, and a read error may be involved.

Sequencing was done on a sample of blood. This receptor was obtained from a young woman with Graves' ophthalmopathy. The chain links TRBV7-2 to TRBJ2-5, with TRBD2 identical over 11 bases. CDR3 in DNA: TGCGCCAGCAGCCAAGAACTAGCGGGAGTAAGTGCGGAGACCCAGTACTTC. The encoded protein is CASSQELAGVSAETQYF.